This T cell receptor (beta chain) was sequenced in a study of shared clonotypes between healthy human individuals. CD8 cells classed as naive were CD45RO-negative and positively selected for CCR7, excluding terminally differentiated effector memory CD45RA+ cells. Donation came from healthy HIV-negative adults that had no recent acute infections or vaccinations. General observations from the study: Several donors had around 5% of their naive CD4 clonotypes in common. Sampling involved blood alone; tissue repertoires likely differ. The expectation was that sequencing depth would affect clonotype sharing among donors.

On this clone itself: Antigen specificity is unknown.

Here immunoSEQ multiplex PCR was the method, and the copy in TCRdb shows in-frame clones only, minus some. The table includes over 800,000 clones, around 92% detected once. Specimen: naive CD8+ T cells sorted from blood. This clonotype was sampled from a man aged 25-45 years in good health.

The DNA for the CDR3 is TGTGCCAGCAGTTACTCGACGTCCCAGGGCTACCAGTTCTTC. Translating it yields CASSYSTSQGYQFF. The genes are TRBV6-5 and TRBJ2-1, with D maybe TRBD1 (5 bases). The V and J ends lost 0 bases and 13 bases respectively, with 16 bases between them. This CDR3 is built from 14 residues. The V gene's germline CDR1 is MNHEY and CDR2 SVGAGI.